Sequencing of this TCR beta chain was carried out in a study of blood T cell repertoires in COVID-19. For the study at large: Acute and convalescent COVID-19 specimens originated in the United States, Italy and Spain. PBMCs, B-cell-depleted T cells, or T cells were the source of the cDNA or gDNA that made up the material.

V lost 4 bases and J 3 bases, leaving 7 bases between the germline ends. This CDR3 has 13 residues. Germline V gene sequence: CDR1 MNHNY, CDR2 SVGAGI (reference sequence). Only in-frame clones appear in the TCRdb table, and some are missing; sequencing was by immunoSEQ multiplex PCR. The sample holds about 270,000 clones, about 85% seen once. The V gene is TRBV6-6, the J gene TRBJ2-1; maybe TRBD1 (6 bases). The receptor's source is a human donor in a cohort sampled during active COVID-19. The sequencing sample was made of peripheral blood. CDR3 region: CASSLGHYNEQFF. The CDR3 DNA reads as TGTGCCAGCAGTTTGGGACACTACAATGAGCAGTTCTTC.